A selection of T cell receptor beta chains follows, all from one sample in a study of blood T cell repertoires in COVID-19. Sequencing was performed with immunoSEQ multiplex PCR; in TCRdb, only in-frame clones are kept and a portion is missing. The data hold almost 200,000 clones, with over 80% observed a single time. The sequenced sample was peripheral blood. The source is a man in his fifties or sixties with COVID-19, enrolled during active disease. Each CDR3 is given with its conserved first and last residue. The D gene is left open where the match is weak. Rows give clone size only sometimes, using once, few, many, or a class for an expanded clone.

d_call	clone_size	v_call	j_call	cdr3_aa	cdr3_nt
.	once	TRBV14	TRBJ1-2	CASSPGSFGYTF	TGTGCCAGCAGCCCTGGGAGTTTCGGCTACACCTTC
TRBD1	.	TRBV10-1	TRBJ2-6	CASSGTGGVLDSGANVLTF	TGCGCCAGCAGCGGGACAGGGGGAGTTTTGGATTCCGGGGCCAACGTCCTGACTTTC
TRBD1	.	TRBV9	TRBJ1-6	CASSVGRGQGGSPLHF	TGTGCCAGCAGCGTCGGGAGGGGACAGGGTGGGTCACCCCTCCACTTT
TRBD1	.	TRBV10-3	TRBJ1-1	CATKWTGRETEAFF	TGTGCCACCAAGTGGACAGGGAGGGAGACTGAAGCTTTCTTT
.	.	TRBV5-1	TRBJ2-1	CASSLIEGSYNEQFF	TGCGCCAGCAGCTTGATAGAGGGCTCCTACAATGAGCAGTTCTTC
TRBD2	.	TRBV19	TRBJ2-1	CASSGASGRGYNEQFF	TGTGCCAGTAGCGGAGCGAGCGGGAGAGGCTACAATGAGCAGTTCTTC
.	.	TRBV19	TRBJ2-1	CASSIGGVVSSYNEQFF	TGTGCCAGTAGTATAGGGGGAGTAGTTAGCTCCTACAATGAGCAGTTCTTC
.	.	TRBV18	TRBJ2-5	CASSPRGMGTQYF	TGTGCCAGCTCGCCCCGGGGAATGGGGACCCAGTACTTC
.	once	TRBV6-2/TRBV6-3	TRBJ1-5	CASSLRRGDQPQHF	TGTGCCAGCAGCTTACGGAGGGGCGATCAGCCCCAGCATTTT
.	.	TRBV28	TRBJ2-7	CASSLSRGYEQYF	TGTGCCAGCAGTCTTTCTAGGGGCTACGAGCAGTACTTC
.	once	TRBV28	TRBJ1-5	CASSQQKNQPQHF	TGTGCCAGCAGTCAACAGAAAAATCAGCCCCAGCATTTT
.	.	TRBV19	TRBJ1-3	CASSISGPGNTIYF	TGTGCCAGTAGTATCTCAGGTCCGGGAAACACCATATATTTT
TRBD2	once	TRBV27	TRBJ2-7	CASSSSGEYYEQYF	TGTGCCAGCAGTTCTAGCGGGGAGTACTACGAGCAGTACTTC